A selection of T cell receptor beta chains follows, all from one sample in a study of T cells in localized non-small cell lung cancer. Data came from immunoSEQ multiplex PCR; TCRdb stores just in-frame clones and leaves some out. The sample has roughly 32,000 clones; roughly 86% are singletons. Sequencing used peripheral blood mononuclear cells, obtained before any cancer treatment. The origin of the receptors is a woman aged 40-70 years with stage III lung adenocarcinoma. Each CDR3 is given with its conserved first and last residue. A D gene is named only where the DNA matches it firmly. Where a row states a size, it is once, few, many or the class of an expanded clone; other rows omit it.

cdr3_length	clone_size	v_call	j_call	d_call	cdr3_aa	cdr3_nt
17	NA	TRBV5-1	TRBJ1-1	TRBD1	CASSLSGTGKLTTEAFF	TGCGCCAGCAGCCTATCAGGGACAGGGAAACTAACCACTGAAGCTTTCTTT
12	NA	TRBV6-5	TRBJ2-5	NA	CASRSGFTTQYF	TGTGCCAGCAGAAGTGGCTTCACGACCCAGTACTTC
16	NA	TRBV4-3	TRBJ2-2	TRBD1	CASSQDRGQGAGELFF	TGCGCCAGCAGCCAAGATAGAGGTCAGGGGGCCGGGGAGCTGTTTTTT
15	NA	TRBV7-9	TRBJ2-1	NA	CASKLTGAELNEQFF	TGTGCCAGTAAGCTTACGGGGGCCGAGTTGAATGAGCAGTTCTTC
15	NA	TRBV7-7	TRBJ2-5	NA	CASSYGGGGDETQYF	TGTGCCAGCAGCTATGGAGGTGGAGGGGACGAGACCCAGTACTTC
15	NA	TRBV4-1	TRBJ2-2	TRBD1	CASSPTGVSTGELFF	TGCGCCAGCAGCCCGACAGGGGTTAGCACCGGGGAGCTGTTTTTT
16	NA	TRBV9	TRBJ1-2	NA	CASSVTLASLGYGYTF	TGTGCCAGCAGCGTAACCCTCGCAAGCCTTGGCTATGGCTACACCTTC
15	NA	TRBV7-8	TRBJ2-2	TRBD1	CASSWDRGLSGELFF	TGTGCCAGCAGCTGGGACAGGGGGCTGTCCGGGGAGCTGTTTTTT
15	NA	TRBV4-2	TRBJ2-5	NA	CASSRWDGVQETQYF	TGTGCCAGCAGCCGGTGGGACGGCGTCCAAGAGACCCAGTACTTC
14	NA	TRBV28	TRBJ1-5	NA	CASSFPTDYQPQHF	TGTGCCAGCAGTTTTCCGACAGATTATCAGCCCCAGCATTTT
14	NA	TRBV6-1	TRBJ1-5	NA	CASSNPGQSQPQHF	TGTGCCAGCAGTAACCCGGGGCAATCTCAGCCCCAGCATTTT
18	once	TRBV10-1	TRBJ2-2	TRBD2	CASSGGLAGVVGSGELFF	TGCGCCAGCAGTGGGGGACTAGCGGGAGTCGTCGGGTCCGGGGAGCTGTTTTTT
15	NA	TRBV11-3	TRBJ1-2	NA	CASSRQLRGNYGYTF	TGTGCCAGCAGCCGACAGCTCCGGGGTAACTATGGCTACACCTTC
10	NA	TRBV19	TRBJ1-2	NA	CASGEYGYTF	TGTGCCAGTGGCGAGTATGGCTACACCTTC
15	NA	TRBV5-1	TRBJ2-2	NA	CASSLGLANTGELFF	TGCGCCAGCAGCTTGGGACTAGCGAACACCGGGGAGCTGTTTTTT
16	NA	TRBV19	TRBJ2-1	TRBD2	CASSLRLAGEYNEQFF	TGTGCCAGTAGTCTGCGACTAGCGGGAGAGTACAATGAGCAGTTCTTC
13	NA	TRBV30	TRBJ1-6	NA	CAWSVLDNSPLHF	TGTGCCTGGAGTGTATTGGATAATTCACCCCTCCACTTT
14	NA	TRBV7-3	TRBJ2-3	NA	CASSLGGATDTQYF	TGTGCCAGCAGCTTAGGGGGGGCAACAGATACGCAGTATTTT
14	NA	TRBV5-1	TRBJ1-1	NA	CASSLGGRETEAFF	TGCGCCAGCAGCTTGGGAGGGAGGGAGACTGAAGCTTTCTTT
13	NA	TRBV7-6	TRBJ1-2	NA	CASSLGANYGYTF	TGTGCCAGCAGCTTAGGAGCTAACTATGGCTACACCTTC
13	NA	TRBV6-1	TRBJ2-2	NA	CASGRPVTGELFF	TGTGCCAGCGGGAGGCCGGTCACCGGGGAGCTGTTTTTT